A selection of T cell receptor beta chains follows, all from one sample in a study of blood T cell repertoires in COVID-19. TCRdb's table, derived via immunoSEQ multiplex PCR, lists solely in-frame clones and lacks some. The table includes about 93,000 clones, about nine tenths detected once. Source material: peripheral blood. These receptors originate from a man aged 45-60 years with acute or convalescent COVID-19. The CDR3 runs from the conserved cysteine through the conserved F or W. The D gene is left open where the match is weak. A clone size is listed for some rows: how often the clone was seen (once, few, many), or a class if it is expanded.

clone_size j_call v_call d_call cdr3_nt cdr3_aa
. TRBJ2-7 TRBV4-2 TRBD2 TGTGCCAGCAGCCAAGTATTGGGACTAGGCTACGAGCAGTACTTC CASSQVLGLGYEQYF
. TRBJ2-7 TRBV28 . TGTGCCAGCAGTTTACCGGGGAATCGGTACGAGCAGTACTTC CASSLPGNRYEQYF
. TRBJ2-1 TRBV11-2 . TGTGCCAGCAGCCCTGTTCGCGGGGCTAGCTCCTACAATGAGCAGTTCTTC CASSPVRGASSYNEQFF
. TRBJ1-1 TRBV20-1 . TGCAGTGCTAGTCGCAGGGTGGTGAACACTGAAGCTTTCTTT CSASRRVVNTEAFF
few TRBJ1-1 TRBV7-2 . TGTGCCAGCAGCTTAACGAGGTTAGATGAAGCTTTCTTT CASSLTRLDEAFF
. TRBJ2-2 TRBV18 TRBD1 TGTGCCAGCTCACCACCAAAGGACAGGGCAGTAAGGACCGGGGAGCTGTTTTTT CASSPPKDRAVRTGELFF
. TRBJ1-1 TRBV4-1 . TGCGCCAGCAGCCCAGGGCCCTACACTGAAGCTTTCTTT CASSPGPYTEAFF
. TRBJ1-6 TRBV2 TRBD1 TGTGCCAGCAGCGGACAGGGGATACCACCCCTCCACTTT CASSGQGIPPLHF
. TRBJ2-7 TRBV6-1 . TGTGCCAGCAGTGACATTAGCGGATACGAGCAGTACTTC CASSDISGYEQYF
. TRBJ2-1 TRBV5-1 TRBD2 TGCGCCAGCGGACTAGCGGGGGCTAGGAATGAGCAGTTCTTC CASGLAGARNEQFF
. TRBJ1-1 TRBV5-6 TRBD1 TGTGCCAGCAGCAACATAGCCTACAGGGGGACTGAAGCTTTCTTT CASSNIAYRGTEAFF
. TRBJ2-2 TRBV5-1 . TGCGCCAGCAGCTCCGGACTAGTAGGGGGGACCGGGGAGCTGTTTTTT CASSSGLVGGTGELFF
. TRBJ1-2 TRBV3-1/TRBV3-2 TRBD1 TGTGCCAGCAGCCCGACAGGGGATCAAGGCTACACCTTC CASSPTGDQGYTF
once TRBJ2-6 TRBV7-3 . TGTGCCAGCAGCTTAGACAGTCCTCGCTCTGGGGCCAACGTCCTGACTTTC CASSLDSPRSGANVLTF
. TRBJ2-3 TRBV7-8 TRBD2 TGTGCCAGCAGCTTAGCCCGACTAGCGGTGCTTACAGATACGCAGTATTTT CASSLARLAVLTDTQYF
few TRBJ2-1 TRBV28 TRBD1 TGTGCCAGCAGGGGAACGGGACAGGGGGCGGCTAATGAGCAGTTCTTC CASRGTGQGAANEQFF
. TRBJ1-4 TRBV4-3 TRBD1 TGCGCCAGCAGCCAAGATTGGCAGGGGGCGAGGACTAATGAAAAACTGTTTTTT CASSQDWQGARTNEKLFF
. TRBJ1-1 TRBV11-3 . TGTGCCAGCAGCTTAGTTTCCGGGGAAGCTTTCTTT CASSLVSGEAFF
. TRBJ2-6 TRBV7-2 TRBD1 TGTGCCAGCAGCCCCCAGGGGGCCGGGGCCAACGTCCTGACTTTC CASSPQGAGANVLTF
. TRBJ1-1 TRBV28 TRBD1 TGTGCCAGCACCTTGGGACAGCGTAACACTGAAGCTTTCTTT CASTLGQRNTEAFF
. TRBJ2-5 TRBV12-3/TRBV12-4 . TGTGCCAGCAGTTTACAGGTCGAGACCCAGTACTTC CASSLQVETQYF
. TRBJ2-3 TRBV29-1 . TGCAGCGTTGACGGGACTCCTGGCACAGATACGCAGTATTTT CSVDGTPGTDTQYF
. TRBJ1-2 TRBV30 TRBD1 TGTGCCTGGAGTGTACTACCATCGACAGGGGGATTCTATGGCTACACCTTC CAWSVLPSTGGFYGYTF
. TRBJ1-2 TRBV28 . TGTGCCAGCAGGAACAAATATGGCTACACCTTC CASRNKYGYTF
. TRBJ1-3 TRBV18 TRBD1 TGTGCCAGCTCACCACGACAGGGATCCGTCTCTGGAAACACCATATATTTT CASSPRQGSVSGNTIYF
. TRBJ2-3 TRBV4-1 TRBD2 TGCGCCAGCAGCCAATCTAGCGGGAGGCACCAGTATTTT CASSQSSGRHQYF
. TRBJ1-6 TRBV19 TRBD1 TGTGCCAGTAGCCCTAGGGGTCAGGGGGATTCACCCCTCCACTTT CASSPRGQGDSPLHF
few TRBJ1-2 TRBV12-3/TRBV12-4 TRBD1 TGTGCCAGCAGCCAACAGGGGCTGAATGGCTACACCTTC CASSQQGLNGYTF
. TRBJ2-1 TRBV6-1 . TGTGCCAGCAGTGAAGGGGCCTATGAGCAGTTCTTC CASSEGAYEQFF
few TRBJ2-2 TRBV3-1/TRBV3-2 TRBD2 TGTGCCAGCAGCCAAGAAATACTAGCGGGGGACACCGGGGAGCTGTTTTTT CASSQEILAGDTGELFF
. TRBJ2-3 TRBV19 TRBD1 TGTGCCAGTAGTATAGACCAGCCGACAGGGGGTTTGAGAGATACGCAGTATTTT CASSIDQPTGGLRDTQYF
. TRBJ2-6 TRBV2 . TGTGCCAGCAATGCAGGGTACTCTGGGGCCAACGTCCTGACTTTC CASNAGYSGANVLTF
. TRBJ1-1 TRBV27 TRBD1 TGTGCCAGCAGTTTGGGACAGGCGTGGCGCACTGAAGCTTTCTTT CASSLGQAWRTEAFF
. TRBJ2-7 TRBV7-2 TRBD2 TGTGCCAGCAGCCCGGGACTAGCGGGAGGAGAGCAGTACTTC CASSPGLAGGEQYF
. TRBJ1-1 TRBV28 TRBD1 TGTGCCAGCAGCCCGGGACAGGTCTTTTGGGCTTTCTTT CASSPGQVFWAFF
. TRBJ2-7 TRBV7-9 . TGTGCCAGCAGCCCTATCATAGGCGGCTACGAGCAGTACTTC CASSPIIGGYEQYF
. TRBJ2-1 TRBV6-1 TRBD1 TGTGCCAGCAGTGAAGGGACAGGGGTAAATGAGCAGTTCTTC CASSEGTGVNEQFF
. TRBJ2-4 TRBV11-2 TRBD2 TGTGCCAGCAGCTTGGCCGGGACTACAAACATTCAGTACTTC CASSLAGTTNIQYF
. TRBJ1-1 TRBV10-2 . TGCGCCAGCAGTGAGCGGGGTTCTGAAGCTTTCTTT CASSERGSEAFF
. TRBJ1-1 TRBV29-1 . TGCAGCGCACGGGGGGTAGAGGGTGACACTGAAGCTTTCTTT CSARGVEGDTEAFF
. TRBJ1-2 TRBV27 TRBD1 TGTGCCACCTGGACAGGGGGGAGGAACTATGGCTACACCTTC CATWTGGRNYGYTF
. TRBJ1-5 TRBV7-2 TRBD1 TGTGCCAGCAGCTTGACAGGGAGGAGCAATCAGCCCCAGCATTTT CASSLTGRSNQPQHF
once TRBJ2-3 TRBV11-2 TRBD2 TGTGCCAGCAGCTTAGATCCGCCGCGGGGGAACACAGATACGCAGTATTTT CASSLDPPRGNTDTQYF
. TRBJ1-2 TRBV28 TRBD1 TGTGCCAGCAGGCCCAAATACAACAGGGGGGTCTATGGCTACACCTTC CASRPKYNRGVYGYTF